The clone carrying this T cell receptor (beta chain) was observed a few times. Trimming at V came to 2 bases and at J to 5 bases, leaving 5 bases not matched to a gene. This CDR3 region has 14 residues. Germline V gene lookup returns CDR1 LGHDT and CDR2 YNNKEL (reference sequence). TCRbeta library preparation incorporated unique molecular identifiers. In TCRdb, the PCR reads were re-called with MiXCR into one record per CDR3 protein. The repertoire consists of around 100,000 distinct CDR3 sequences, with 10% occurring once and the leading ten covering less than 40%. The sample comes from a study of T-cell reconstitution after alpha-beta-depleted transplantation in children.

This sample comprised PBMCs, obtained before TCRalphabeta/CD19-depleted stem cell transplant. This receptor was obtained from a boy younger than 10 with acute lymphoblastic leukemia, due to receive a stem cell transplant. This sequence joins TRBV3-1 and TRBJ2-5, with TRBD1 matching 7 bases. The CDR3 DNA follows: TGTGCCAGCAGCCAAAGGACAGGACGGGAGACCCAGTACTTC. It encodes CASSQRTGRETQYF.